The clone carrying this T cell receptor beta chain was counted between two and nine times. Antigen: not known. The source of the sample is a study of T-cell memory formation after mild COVID-19. Study-level background: Most TCR clusters belonged to a single donor.

The CDR3 has 15 amino acids. Trimming took 4 bases from V and 3 from J, leaving 15 bases between them. Germline V gene data show CDR1 as KGHSH and CDR2 as LQKENI. TCRdb processed the 5' RACE reads anew with MiXCR; each CDR3 protein has one entry. This table has approximately 300,000 distinct CDR3 sequences, approximately 7.6% appearing once. Notes on the study in general: Balance between CD4 and CD8 was seen in clones contracting day 15 to 85, and a CD4+ lean was seen in later expanders. Pre-infection memory carried some responding clones, suggesting that cross-reactive memory joined.

The chain couples TRBV18 to TRBJ1-1, with no clear D. Specimen: PBMCs or a T cell subset sorted from them (not recorded which). The source is a man aged 18 to 29 who had mild COVID-19 (a few samples of this study predate the infection). Cell type and time point are not known. CDR3 in DNA: TGTGCCAGCTCACGGGATCCTCGGGGAGACACTGAAGCTTTCTTT. This codes for CASSRDPRGDTEAFF.